The subject of this entry is one T cell receptor beta chain. Its antigen has not been determined. Base qualities are not provided; no much larger clone lies one nucleotide away. Cut back by 4 bases and 1 base, the V and J ends lie 9 bases apart. There are 14 amino acids in the CDR3, from cysteine to phenylalanine inclusive. Kept here is only the CDR3 DNA, which spans 42 bases and is read in frame from base 1. Looking up the germline V gene yields CDR1 SGHRS and CDR2 YFSETQ. This entry is derived from a study of blood T cell repertoires in COVID-19 (dated by TCRdb to 2020 to 2021). About the full investigation: The collaborator samples originated in the United States, Italy and Spain and spanned the acute and convalescent phases of COVID-19. The prospective study material was composed of cDNA or gDNA derived from T cells, B-cell-depleted T cells, or PBMCs. Deeply sampled blood TCRbeta repertoires from subjects exposed to, actively infected with, or recovered from COVID-19 were included in the dataset. A freely available public database, intended as a resource for researchers studying the immune response to SARS-CoV-2, is where the repertoires were released. Samples came from the ongoing ImmuneRACE study (first 160 participants) plus 1,254 subjects from 6 global collaborators. The sample metadata nearly always contained a de-identified subject ID, COVID-19 status, age in years and sex. Where available, HLA class I and class II types were taken from metadata supplied by the sample provider and were not determined by assay-based typing. What the work shows at the level of the full study, not this receptor alone: How much clinical and demographic metadata was included differed by source and by participant, and the metadata was provided uncurated.

The immunoSEQ Assay, a bias-controlled multiplex PCR, was used to amplify TCRbeta CDR3 regions from genomic DNA. The original methods were these. The number of nucleated cells in each sample was estimated by amplification of reference gene primers within the assay. To quantify the absolute abundance of each unique TCRbeta CDR3 rearrangement, sequence reads were collapsed and filtered. For each sample, productive Simpson clonality was calculated as the square root of Simpson's diversity index across productive rearrangements. The source is immuneACCESS, and TCRdb retained only in-frame sequences with V and J called. Part of the clones is not carried over; for the studies checked, unresolved V genes explain less than half of this, and the remainder is unexplained. That table supplies the V and J calls and clone size; D and trimming were determined from the DNA. Here the sample has roughly 68,000 clones; roughly three quarters occur a single time. Jointly, the top ten make up roughly a tenth of the sample.

Each collaborating institution followed its own protocols to collect whole blood in K2EDTA tubes. For TCRbeta analysis, collaborators shipped samples as frozen whole blood, isolated PBMCs, or DNA extracted from either of those sample types. The sequence was collected from a woman between 50 and 59 years old with acute or convalescent COVID-19. In this chain, TRBV5-1 is recombined with TRBJ1-3; a confident D gene designation cannot be given. Sequencing used peripheral blood. The DNA reads TGCGCCAGCAGCCCCGGGAGTTCTGGAAACACCATATATTTT. Its translation is CASSPGSSGNTIYF. Extended through the reference TRBV5-1 and TRBJ1-3 proteins, this CDR3 yields the full variable domain: KAGVTQTPRYLIKTRGQQVTLSCSPISGHRSVSWYQQTPGQGLQFLFEYFSETQRNKGNFPGRFSGRQFSNSRSEMNVSTLELGDSALYLCASSPGSSGNTIYFGEGSWLTVV.